What follows are 9 T cell receptor beta chains derived from one specimen sequenced in a study of blood T cells in healthy people across ages. A second PCR of about 7 to 12 cycles used a sample-barcoded 5' primer and a J-beta primer mix. TCRdb re-called the 5' RACE reads with MiXCR, one entry per CDR3 protein. The sample includes around 1,800,000 distinct CDR3 sequences, about 39% seen only once; the top ten take roughly 23%. Source material: blood. The receptors here all came from a human donor in good health.

As regards this clonotype: Relative to the germline gene, one junction end is altered; a read error may explain this. The V call is TRBV7-9, the J call TRBJ1-1, with no clear D. CDR1 is SEHNR, CDR2 FQNEAQ, per germline (reference sequence). This CDR3 has 15 amino acids. CDR3 loop: CAGSLVGVMNTEAFF. CDR3 in DNA: TGTGCCGGCAGCTTAGTCGGAGTAATGAACACTGAAGCTTTCTTT.

This clonotype was counted between two and nine times. The likely explanation is a read error, given a far larger clone one base away. The V and J genes are TRBV12-3 or TRBV12-4 and TRBJ1-2; D is uncertain. The CDR3 is 11 residues long. The CDR3 loop is CVSSLNYGYTF. CDR3 nucleotide sequence: TGTGTCAGCAGCCTTAACTATGGCTACACCTTC.

The table lists this clonotype with a few counts. The chain links TRBV20-1 to TRBJ2-1; 15 nucleotides line up with TRBD2. This CDR3 has 17 residues. In germline, CDR1 is DFQATT, CDR2 SNEGSKA (reference sequence). J was trimmed by 8 bases and V by 3 bases; bases with no gene match: 11. The CDR3 bases are TGCAGTGCTAGCACCCGGACTAGCGGGGGGGCCTTCTATGAGCAGTTCTTC. Its protein is CSASTRTSGGAFYEQFF.

The V and J genes are TRBV2 and TRBJ2-7; TRBD1 matches 8 bases. The length of the CDR3 is 15 residues. V lost 6 bases and J lost 0; bases outside the gene matches: 7. Looked up from germline, CDR1 is SNHLY and CDR2 is FYNNEI. The CDR3 is CASRATGVGSYEQYF. CDR3 in DNA: TGTGCCAGCAGAGCGACAGGGGTGGGCTCCTACGAGCAGTACTTC.

The chain uses TRBV6-1 and TRBJ2-5; no clear D. V was cut by 2 bases and J by 7 bases, with 5 bases left in between. The germline V gene encodes CDR1 MNHNS and CDR2 SASEGT. The CDR3 has 11 residues. In DNA form, the CDR3 reads TGTGCCAGCAGTGAATTCTCGACCCAGTACTTC. It specifies CASSEFSTQYF.

The chain uses TRBV6-1 and TRBJ2-4; no firm D call. The germline V and J ends were trimmed by 6 bases and 13 bases, with 28 bases remaining between them. The CDR3 is 16 residues long. Germline V gene sequence: CDR1 MNHNS, CDR2 SASEGT. CDR3 residues: CASSVAGQALSREQYF. In DNA form, the CDR3 reads TGTGCCAGCAGCGTAGCAGGCCAGGCCCTCTCGAGAGAGCAGTACTTC.

This clonotype appeared a few times. V usage is TRBV20-1 and J usage is TRBJ2-5, with TRBD2 matching 9 bases. The CDR3 totals 18 residues. Germline trimming cut 6 bases from V and 4 bases from J; bases unmatched to any gene: 21. Germline V lookup: CDR1 DFQATT, CDR2 SNEGSKA (reference sequence). CDR3 coding DNA: TGCAGTGCCCCCCTCTCCTGGGGGCGGGGGGGCCAAGGAGAGACCCAGTACTTC. Its protein is CSAPLSWGRGGQGETQYF.

The chain joins TRBV20-1 to TRBJ1-1; D is unresolved. The V gene lost 2 bases and the J gene lost 8 bases, with 21 bases spanning the gap. The CDR3 extends over 15 amino acids. Germline V gene lookup returns CDR1 DFQATT and CDR2 SNEGSKA (reference sequence). The CDR3 region has the DNA TGCAGTGCTAGACCCACTACCGTTTCTTATTCGGAAGCTTTCTTT. Translated: CSARPTTVSYSEAFF.

In its sample, this clonotype was seen a few times. This chain links TRBV12-3 or TRBV12-4 with TRBJ2-5, with D maybe TRBD1 (6 bases). The DNA end is a closer match to TRBJ2-7, so the J assignment may be wrong. The CDR3 runs to 18 residues. The CDR3 here is CASSYASLIRGSGGEQYF. In nucleotides, the CDR3 is TGTGCCAGCAGTTACGCCTCGTTGATTAGGGGGAGTGGGGGCGAGCAGTACTTC.